This TCR beta chain was retrieved from a study of T cells in narcolepsy. Study details: Donors had narcolepsy type 1 or type 2, or were healthy controls.

Regarding this clone: Its target is not known.

Using immunoSEQ multiplex PCR, the repertoire was profiled, and TCRdb retains in-frame clones only, with some absent. Among around 26,000 clones listed, roughly two thirds were seen once. Overall study findings and caveats: No autoreactive T cell clone sequences appeared in some memory CD4+ repertoires. HCRT-specific and TRIB2-specific autoreactive clonotypes appeared among same-patient CSF and blood CD4+ clonotypes.

The receptor's source is a human donor in good health. The source material was memory (CD45RA-) CD4+ T cells from blood.

The CDR3 sequence: CASSTQGTDTQYF. As DNA, the CDR3 is TGTGCCAGCAGCACTCAAGGCACAGATACGCAGTATTTT. This rearrangement joins TRBV5-6 to TRBJ2-3, with unresolved D. CDR3 size: 13 residues. The germline gives CDR1 SGHDT, CDR2 YYEEEE. V lost 4 bases and J 1 base, leaving 7 bases between the germline ends. Using reference TRBV5-6 and TRBJ2-3 for the parts outside the CDR3, the full variable domain is DAGVTQSPTHLIKTRGQQVTLRCSPKSGHDTVSWYQQALGQGPQFIFQYYEEEERQRGNFPDRFSGHQFPNYSSELNVNALLLGDSALYLCASSTQGTDTQYFGPGTRLTVL.